This TCR beta chain was captured by sequencing in a study of blood T cell repertoires in COVID-19. Across the study: Sites across the United States, Italy and Spain contributed samples from acute and convalescent COVID-19. Sources were T cells, B-cell-depleted T cells, or PBMCs; the material itself was cDNA or gDNA.

In the study's own analysis: It was from reference gene primer amplification that nucleated cell counts were estimated. TCRdb's table, derived via immunoSEQ multiplex PCR, lists solely in-frame clones and lacks some. D and trimming were read from the DNA, whereas the V and J calls and clone size are those reported in that table. The sample has just over 75,000 clones, 84% seen once. The V segment lost 3 bases and the J segment 1 base; nucleotides outside the gene matches: 3. Germline values: CDR1 WSHSY, CDR2 SAAADI. This CDR3 region has 14 residues. The sequenced material came from peripheral blood. V usage is TRBV10-2 and J usage is TRBJ2-7; 7 bases match TRBD1. This TCR was recovered from a man between 50 and 59 years old with acute or convalescent COVID-19. CDR3 in amino acids: CASSDHRGSYEQYF. As DNA, the CDR3 is TGCGCCAGCAGTGACCACAGGGGATCCTACGAGCAGTACTTC.